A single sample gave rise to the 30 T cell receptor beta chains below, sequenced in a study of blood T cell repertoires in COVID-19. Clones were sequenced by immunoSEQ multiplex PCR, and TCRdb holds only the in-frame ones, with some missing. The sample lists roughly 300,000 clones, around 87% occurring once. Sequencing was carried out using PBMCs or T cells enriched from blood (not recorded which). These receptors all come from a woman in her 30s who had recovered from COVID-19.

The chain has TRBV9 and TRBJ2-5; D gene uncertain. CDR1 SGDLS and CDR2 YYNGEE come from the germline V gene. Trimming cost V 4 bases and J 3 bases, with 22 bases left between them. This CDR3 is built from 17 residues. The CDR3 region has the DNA TGTGCCAGCAGCTCTCCTCGGTCTGGGCCGGATAAAGAGACCCAGTACTTC. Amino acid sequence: CASSSPRSGPDKETQYF.

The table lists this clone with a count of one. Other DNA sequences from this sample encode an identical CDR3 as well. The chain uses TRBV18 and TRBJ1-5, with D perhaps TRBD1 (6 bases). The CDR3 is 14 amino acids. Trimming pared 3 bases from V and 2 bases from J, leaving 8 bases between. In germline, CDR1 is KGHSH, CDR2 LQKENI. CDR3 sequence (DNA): TGTGCCAGCTCACCGGCAGGGGGCAATCAGCCCCAGCATTTT. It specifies CASSPAGGNQPQHF.

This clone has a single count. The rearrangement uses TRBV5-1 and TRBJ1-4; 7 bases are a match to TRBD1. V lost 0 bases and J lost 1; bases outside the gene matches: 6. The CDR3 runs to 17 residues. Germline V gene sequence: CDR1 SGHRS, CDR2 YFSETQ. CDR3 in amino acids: CASSLGQGLGTNEKLFF. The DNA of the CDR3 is TGCGCCAGCAGCTTGGGACAGGGCCTCGGAACTAATGAAAAACTGTTTTTT. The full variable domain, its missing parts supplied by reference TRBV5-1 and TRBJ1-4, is KAGVTQTPRYLIKTRGQQVTLSCSPISGHRSVSWYQQTPGQGLQFLFEYFSETQRNKGNFPGRFSGRQFSNSRSEMNVSTLELGDSALYLCASSLGQGLGTNEKLFFGSGTQLSVL.

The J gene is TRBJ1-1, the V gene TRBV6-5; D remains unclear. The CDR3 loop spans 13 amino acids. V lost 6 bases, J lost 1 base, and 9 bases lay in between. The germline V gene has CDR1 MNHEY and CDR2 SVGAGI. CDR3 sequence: CASRPRGNTEAFF. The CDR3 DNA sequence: TGTGCCAGCAGGCCCCGCGGGAACACTGAAGCTTTCTTT.

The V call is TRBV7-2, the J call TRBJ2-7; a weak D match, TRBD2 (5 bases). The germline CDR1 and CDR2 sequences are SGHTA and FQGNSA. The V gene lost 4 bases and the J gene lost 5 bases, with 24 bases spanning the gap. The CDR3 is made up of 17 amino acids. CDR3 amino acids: CASSSPRGYRQGNEQYF. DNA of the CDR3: TGTGCCAGCAGCTCTCCCCGGGGATACCGCCAAGGAAACGAGCAGTACTTC.

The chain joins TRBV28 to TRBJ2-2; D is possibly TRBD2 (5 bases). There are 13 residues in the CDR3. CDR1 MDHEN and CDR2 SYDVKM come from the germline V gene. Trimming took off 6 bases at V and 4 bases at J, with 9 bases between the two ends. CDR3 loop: CASRRVATGELFF. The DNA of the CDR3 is TGTGCCAGCAGGAGGGTGGCCACCGGGGAGCTGTTTTTT.

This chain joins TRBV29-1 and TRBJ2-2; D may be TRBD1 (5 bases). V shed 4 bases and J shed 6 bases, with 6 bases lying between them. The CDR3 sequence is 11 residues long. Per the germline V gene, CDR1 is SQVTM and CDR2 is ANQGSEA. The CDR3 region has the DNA TGCAGCGTTGGGGGCGCCGGGGAGCTGTTTTTT. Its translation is CSVGGAGELFF.

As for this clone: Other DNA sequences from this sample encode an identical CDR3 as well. DNA of the CDR3: TGTGCCAGCAGTTTAGTATACTACGAGCAGTACTTC. This codes for CASSLVYYEQYF. V usage is TRBV28 and J usage is TRBJ2-7; no reliable D call. Looked up from germline, CDR1 is MDHEN and CDR2 is SYDVKM. This CDR3 comprises 12 residues. With 2 bases removed from V and 3 bases from J, the gap between germline ends came to 5 bases.

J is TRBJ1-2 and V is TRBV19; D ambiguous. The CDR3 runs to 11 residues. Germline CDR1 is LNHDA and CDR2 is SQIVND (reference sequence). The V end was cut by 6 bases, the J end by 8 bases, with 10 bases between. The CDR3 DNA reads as TGTGCCAGTAGCACACTGCGGGGCTACACCTTC. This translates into CASSTLRGYTF.

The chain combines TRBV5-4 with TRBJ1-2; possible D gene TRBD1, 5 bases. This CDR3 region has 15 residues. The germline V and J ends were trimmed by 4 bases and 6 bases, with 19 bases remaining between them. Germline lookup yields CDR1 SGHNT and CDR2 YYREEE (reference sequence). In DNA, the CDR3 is TGTGCCAGCAGCCCAGCCGGGGGGAGGGTTGATGGCTACACCTTC. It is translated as CASSPAGGRVDGYTF.

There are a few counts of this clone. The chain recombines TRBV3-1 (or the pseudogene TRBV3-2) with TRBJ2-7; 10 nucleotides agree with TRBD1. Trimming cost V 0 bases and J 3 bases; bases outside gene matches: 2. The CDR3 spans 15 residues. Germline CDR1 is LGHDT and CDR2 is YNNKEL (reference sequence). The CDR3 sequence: CASSQDGTGVYEQYF. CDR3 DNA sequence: TGTGCCAGCAGCCAAGATGGGACAGGGGTCTACGAGCAGTACTTC.

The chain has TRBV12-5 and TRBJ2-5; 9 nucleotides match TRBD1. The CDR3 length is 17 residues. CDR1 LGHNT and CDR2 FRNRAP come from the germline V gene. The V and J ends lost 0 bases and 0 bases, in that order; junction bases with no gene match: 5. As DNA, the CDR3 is TGTGCTAGTGGTTTGGTACTGGGACAGGGATACCAAGAGACCCAGTACTTC. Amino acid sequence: CASGLVLGQGYQETQYF. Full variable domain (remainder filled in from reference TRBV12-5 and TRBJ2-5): DARVTQTPRHKVTEMGQEVTMRCQPILGHNTVFWYRQTMMQGLELLAYFRNRAPLDDSGMPKDRFSAEMPDATLATLKIQPSEPRDSAVYFCASGLVLGQGYQETQYFGPGTRLLVL.

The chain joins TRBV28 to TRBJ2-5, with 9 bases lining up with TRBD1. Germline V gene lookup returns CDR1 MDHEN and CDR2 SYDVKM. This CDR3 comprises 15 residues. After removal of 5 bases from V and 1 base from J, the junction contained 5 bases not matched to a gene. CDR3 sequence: CASSTTGGAQETQYF. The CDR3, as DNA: TGTGCCAGCAGTACCACAGGGGGCGCCCAAGAGACCCAGTACTTC. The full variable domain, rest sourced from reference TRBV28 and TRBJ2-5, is DVKVTQSSRYLVKRTGEKVFLECVQDMDHENMFWYRQDPGLGLRLIYFSYDVKMKEKGDIPEGYSVSREKKERFSLILESASTNQTSMYLCASSTTGGAQETQYFGPGTRLLVL.

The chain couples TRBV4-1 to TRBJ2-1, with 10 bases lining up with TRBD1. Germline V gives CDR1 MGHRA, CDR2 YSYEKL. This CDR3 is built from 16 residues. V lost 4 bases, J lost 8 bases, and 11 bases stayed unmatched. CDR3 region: CASSLSFGDRGYEQFF. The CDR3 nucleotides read TGCGCCAGCAGCCTTTCCTTCGGGGACAGGGGCTATGAGCAGTTCTTC.

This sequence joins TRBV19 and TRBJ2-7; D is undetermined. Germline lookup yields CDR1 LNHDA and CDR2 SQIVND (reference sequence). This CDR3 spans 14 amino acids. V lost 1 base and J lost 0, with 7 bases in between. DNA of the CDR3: TGTGCCAGTAGTATAGCTGGCAGCTCCTACGAGCAGTACTTC. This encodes CASSIAGSSYEQYF.

In nucleotides, the CDR3 is TGTGCTAGTGGTTTGGGCAGCGGGAGCACCACAGATACGCAGTATTTT. This encodes CASGLGSGSTTDTQYF. The J gene is TRBJ2-3, the V gene TRBV12-5; TRBD2 aligns across 8 bases. The germline CDR1 and CDR2 sequences are LGHNT and FRNRAP. V lost 1 base and J lost 2; bases outside the gene matches: 5. The length of the CDR3 is 16 residues. Combining the CDR3 with reference TRBV12-5 and TRBJ2-3 gives the whole variable domain DARVTQTPRHKVTEMGQEVTMRCQPILGHNTVFWYRQTMMQGLELLAYFRNRAPLDDSGMPKDRFSAEMPDATLATLKIQPSEPRDSAVYFCASGLGSGSTTDTQYFGPGTRLTVL.

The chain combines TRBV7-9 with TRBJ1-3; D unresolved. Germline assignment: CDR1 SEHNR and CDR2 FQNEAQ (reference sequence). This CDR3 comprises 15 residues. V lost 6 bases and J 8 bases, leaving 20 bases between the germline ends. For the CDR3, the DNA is TGTGCCAGCAGAGAGGACGGTCGGGAGGGAGACACCATATATTTT. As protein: CASREDGREGDTIYF.

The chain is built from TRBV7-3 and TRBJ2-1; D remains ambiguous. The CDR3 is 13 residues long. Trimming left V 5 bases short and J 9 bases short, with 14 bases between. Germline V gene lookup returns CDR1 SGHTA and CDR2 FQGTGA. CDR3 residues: CASSLNPLGEQFF. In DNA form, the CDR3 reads TGTGCCAGCAGCCTCAACCCACTCGGTGAGCAGTTCTTC.

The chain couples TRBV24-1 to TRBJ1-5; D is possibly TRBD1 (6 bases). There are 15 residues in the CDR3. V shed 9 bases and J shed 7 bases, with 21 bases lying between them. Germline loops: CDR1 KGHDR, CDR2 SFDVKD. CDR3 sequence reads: CATSPRGGWNQPQHF. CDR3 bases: TGTGCCACCTCCCCACGAGGGGGTTGGAACCAGCCCCAGCATTTT.

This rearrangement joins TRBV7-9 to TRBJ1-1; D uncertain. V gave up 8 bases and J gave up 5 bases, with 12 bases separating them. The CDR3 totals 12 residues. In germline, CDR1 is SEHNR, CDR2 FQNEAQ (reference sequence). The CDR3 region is CASSEGGTEAFF. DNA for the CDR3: TGTGCCAGCTCGGAGGGAGGTACTGAAGCTTTCTTT.

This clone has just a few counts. The CDR3 region is CASSQVMGGFRPWDTEAFF. In nucleotides, the CDR3 is TGCGCCAGCAGCCAAGTGATGGGAGGGTTCCGTCCATGGGACACTGAAGCTTTCTTT. This sequence joins TRBV4-1 and TRBJ1-1, with unresolved D. This CDR3 spans 19 amino acids. Germline CDR1 and CDR2: MGHRA and YSYEKL. Trimming pared 1 base from V and 3 bases from J, leaving 24 bases between.

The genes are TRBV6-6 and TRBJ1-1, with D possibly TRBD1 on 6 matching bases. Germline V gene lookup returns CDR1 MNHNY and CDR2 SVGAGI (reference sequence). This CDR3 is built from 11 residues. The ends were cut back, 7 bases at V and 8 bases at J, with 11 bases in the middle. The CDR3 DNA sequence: TGTGCCAGCATCACAGGACAGGAAGCTTTCTTT. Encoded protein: CASITGQEAFF.

CDR3 residues: CASSQSPRTGGAFF. DNA of the CDR3: TGTGCCAGCAGTCAATCTCCGCGGACAGGGGGAGCTTTCTTT. The J gene is TRBJ1-1, the V gene TRBV6-5; TRBD1 aligns across 10 bases. V trimming: 5 bases; J trimming: 10 bases; junction bases outside the gene matches: 10. Germline CDR1 and CDR2: MNHEY and SVGAGI. The CDR3 extends over 14 amino acids.

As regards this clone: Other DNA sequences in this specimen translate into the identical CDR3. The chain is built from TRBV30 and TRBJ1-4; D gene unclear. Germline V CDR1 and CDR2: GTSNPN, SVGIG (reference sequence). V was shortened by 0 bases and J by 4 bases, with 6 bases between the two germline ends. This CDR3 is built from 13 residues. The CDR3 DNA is TGTGCCTGGAGTGTCAGATATAATGAAAAACTGTTTTTT. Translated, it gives CAWSVRYNEKLFF.

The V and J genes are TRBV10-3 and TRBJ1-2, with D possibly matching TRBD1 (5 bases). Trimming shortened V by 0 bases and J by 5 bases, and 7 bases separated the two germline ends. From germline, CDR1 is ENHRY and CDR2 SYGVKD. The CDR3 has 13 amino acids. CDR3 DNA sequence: TGTGCCATCAGTGAGTCGGGGGGTTATGGCTACACCTTC. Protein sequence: CAISESGGYGYTF.

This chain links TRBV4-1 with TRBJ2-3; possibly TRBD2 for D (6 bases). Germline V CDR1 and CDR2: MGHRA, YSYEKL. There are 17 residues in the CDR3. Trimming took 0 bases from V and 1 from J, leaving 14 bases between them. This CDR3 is CASSQDPGTSRTDTQYF. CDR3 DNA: TGCGCCAGCAGCCAAGATCCGGGGACTTCCCGCACAGATACGCAGTATTTT.

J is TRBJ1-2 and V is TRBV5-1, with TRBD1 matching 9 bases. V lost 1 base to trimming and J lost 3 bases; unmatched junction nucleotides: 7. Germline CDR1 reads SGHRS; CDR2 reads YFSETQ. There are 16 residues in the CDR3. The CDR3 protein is CASSLHPGQGDYGYTF. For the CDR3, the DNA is TGCGCCAGCAGCTTGCACCCGGGACAGGGTGACTATGGCTACACCTTC. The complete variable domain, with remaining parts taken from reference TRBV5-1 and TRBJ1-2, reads KAGVTQTPRYLIKTRGQQVTLSCSPISGHRSVSWYQQTPGQGLQFLFEYFSETQRNKGNFPGRFSGRQFSNSRSEMNVSTLELGDSALYLCASSLHPGQGDYGYTFGSGTRLTVV.

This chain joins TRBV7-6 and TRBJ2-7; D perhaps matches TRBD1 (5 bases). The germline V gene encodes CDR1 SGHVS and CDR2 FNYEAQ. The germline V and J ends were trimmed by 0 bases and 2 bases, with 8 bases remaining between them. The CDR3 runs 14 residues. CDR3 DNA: TGTGCCAGCAGCTTAGCGGCAGGGACCTACGAGCAGTACTTC. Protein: CASSLAAGTYEQYF.

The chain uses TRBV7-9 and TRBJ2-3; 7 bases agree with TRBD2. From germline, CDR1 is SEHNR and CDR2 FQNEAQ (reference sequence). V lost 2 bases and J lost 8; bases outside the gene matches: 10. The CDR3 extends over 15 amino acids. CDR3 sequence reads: CASSLTLGGSGTQYF. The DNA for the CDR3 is TGTGCCAGCAGCTTAACTCTGGGAGGGAGCGGTACGCAGTATTTT.

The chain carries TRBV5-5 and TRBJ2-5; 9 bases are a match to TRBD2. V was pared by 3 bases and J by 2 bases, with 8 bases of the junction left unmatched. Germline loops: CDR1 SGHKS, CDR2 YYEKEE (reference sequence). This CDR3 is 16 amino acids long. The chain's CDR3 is CASSSYSGGTQETQYF. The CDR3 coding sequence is TGTGCCAGCAGCTCCTATAGCGGGGGAACACAAGAGACCCAGTACTTC. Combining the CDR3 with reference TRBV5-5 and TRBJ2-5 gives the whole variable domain DAGVTQSPTHLIKTRGQQVTLRCSPISGHKSVSWYQQVLGQGPQFIFQYYEKEERGRGNFPDRFSARQFPNYSSELNVNALLLGDSALYLCASSSYSGGTQETQYFGPGTRLLVL.